The TCR beta chain under discussion was sequenced for a study of Graves' ophthalmopathy and Graves' hyperthyroidism. RNA transcripts yielded amplified TCR beta CDR3 regions. First-round RT-PCR employed HTBI primers, with a second-round multiplex PCR after it. Using its own MiXCR run on the multiplex PCR reads, TCRdb lists one record per CDR3 protein. The sample lists 400,000 or so distinct CDR3 sequences; roughly 15% were seen once. This clonotype occurred many times. The ends were cut back, 6 bases at V and 0 bases at J, with 12 bases in the middle. The CDR3 is made up of 14 amino acids. Germline values: CDR1 DFQATT, CDR2 SNEGSKA (reference sequence).

This TCR came from an adult woman with stable Graves' hyperthyroidism. The chain employs TRBV20-1 and TRBJ2-4; D is ambiguous. The sequencing input was peripheral blood. CDR3 amino acids: CSAPRPGAKNIQYF. Written as DNA, the CDR3 is TGCAGTGCCCCGCGGCCCGGAGCCAAAAACATTCAGTACTTC.